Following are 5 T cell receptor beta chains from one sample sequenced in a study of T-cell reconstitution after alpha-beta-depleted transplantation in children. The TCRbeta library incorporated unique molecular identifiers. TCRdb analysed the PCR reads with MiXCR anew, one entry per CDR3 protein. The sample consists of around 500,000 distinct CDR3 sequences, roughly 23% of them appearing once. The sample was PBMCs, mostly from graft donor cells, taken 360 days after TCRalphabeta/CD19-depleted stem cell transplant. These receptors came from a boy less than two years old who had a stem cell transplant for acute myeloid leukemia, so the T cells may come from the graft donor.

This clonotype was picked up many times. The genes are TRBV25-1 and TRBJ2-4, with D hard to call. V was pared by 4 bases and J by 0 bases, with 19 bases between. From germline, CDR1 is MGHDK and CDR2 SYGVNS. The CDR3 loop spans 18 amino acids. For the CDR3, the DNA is TGTGCCAGCAGTGGATCCATCGGTACATACGAAGCCAAAAACATTCAGTACTTC. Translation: CASSGSIGTYEAKNIQYF.

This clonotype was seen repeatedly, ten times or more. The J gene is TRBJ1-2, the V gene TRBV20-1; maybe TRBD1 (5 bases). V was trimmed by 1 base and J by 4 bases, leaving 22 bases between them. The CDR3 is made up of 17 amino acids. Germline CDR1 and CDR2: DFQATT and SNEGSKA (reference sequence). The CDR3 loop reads CSARARDQKPHPYGYTF. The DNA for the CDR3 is TGCAGTGCTAGAGCCCGGGACCAAAAGCCCCACCCCTATGGCTACACCTTC.

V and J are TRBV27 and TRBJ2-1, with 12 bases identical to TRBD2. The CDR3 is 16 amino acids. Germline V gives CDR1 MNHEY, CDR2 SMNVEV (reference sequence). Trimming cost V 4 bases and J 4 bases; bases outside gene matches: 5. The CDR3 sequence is CASSSLGLAGYNEQFF. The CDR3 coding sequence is TGTGCCAGCAGTTCGTTAGGACTAGCGGGGTACAATGAGCAGTTCTTC.

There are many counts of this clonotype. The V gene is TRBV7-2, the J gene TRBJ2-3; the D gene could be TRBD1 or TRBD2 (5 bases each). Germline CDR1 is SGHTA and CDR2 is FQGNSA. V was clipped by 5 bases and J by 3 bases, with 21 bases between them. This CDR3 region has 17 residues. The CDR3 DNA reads TGTGCCAGCAGCGTTAGCGCCCTGAGGGACGGGACAGATACGCAGTATTTT. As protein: CASSVSALRDGTDTQYF.

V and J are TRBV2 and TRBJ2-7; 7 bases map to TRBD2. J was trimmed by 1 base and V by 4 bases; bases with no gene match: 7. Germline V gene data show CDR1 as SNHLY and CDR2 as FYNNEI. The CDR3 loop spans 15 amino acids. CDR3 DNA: TGTGCCAGCAGTGCTATGGGGGGGTTTTCCTACGAGCAGTACTTC. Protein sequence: CASSAMGGFSYEQYF.